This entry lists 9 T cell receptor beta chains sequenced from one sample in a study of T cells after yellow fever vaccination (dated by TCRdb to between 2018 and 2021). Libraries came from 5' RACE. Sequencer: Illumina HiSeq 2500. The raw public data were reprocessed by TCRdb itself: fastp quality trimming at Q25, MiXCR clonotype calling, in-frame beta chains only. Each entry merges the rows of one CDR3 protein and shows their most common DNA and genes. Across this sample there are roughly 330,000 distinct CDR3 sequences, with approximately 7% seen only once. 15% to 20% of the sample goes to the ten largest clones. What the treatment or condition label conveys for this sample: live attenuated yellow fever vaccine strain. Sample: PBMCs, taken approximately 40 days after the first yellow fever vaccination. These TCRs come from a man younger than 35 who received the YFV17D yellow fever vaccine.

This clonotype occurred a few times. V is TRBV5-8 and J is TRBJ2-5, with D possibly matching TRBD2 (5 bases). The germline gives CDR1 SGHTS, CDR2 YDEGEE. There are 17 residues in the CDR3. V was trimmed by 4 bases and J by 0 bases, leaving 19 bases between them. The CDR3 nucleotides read TGTGCCAGCAGCGTCTCCGGGGTTGCGTCCTACCAAGAGACCCAGTACTTC. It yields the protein CASSVSGVASYQETQYF.

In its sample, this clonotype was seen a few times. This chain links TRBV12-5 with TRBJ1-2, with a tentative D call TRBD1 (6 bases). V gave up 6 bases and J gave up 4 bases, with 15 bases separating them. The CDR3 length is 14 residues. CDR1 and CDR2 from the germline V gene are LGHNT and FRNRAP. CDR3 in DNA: TGTGCTAGTGGGACAGGACCCCTATCCTATGGCTACACCTTC. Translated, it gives CASGTGPLSYGYTF.

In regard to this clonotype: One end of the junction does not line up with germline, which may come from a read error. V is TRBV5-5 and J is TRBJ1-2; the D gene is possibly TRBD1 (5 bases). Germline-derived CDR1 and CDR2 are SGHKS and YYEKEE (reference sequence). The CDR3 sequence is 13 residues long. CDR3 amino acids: CAISPGLLYGYTF. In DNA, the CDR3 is TGTGCCATCAGCCCGGGACTGCTCTATGGCTACACCTTC. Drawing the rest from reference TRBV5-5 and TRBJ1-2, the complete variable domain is DAGVTQSPTHLIKTRGQQVTLRCSPISGHKSVSWYQQVLGQGPQFIFQYYEKEERGRGNFPDRFSARQFPNYSSELNVNALLLGDSALYLCAISPGLLYGYTFGSGTRLTVV.

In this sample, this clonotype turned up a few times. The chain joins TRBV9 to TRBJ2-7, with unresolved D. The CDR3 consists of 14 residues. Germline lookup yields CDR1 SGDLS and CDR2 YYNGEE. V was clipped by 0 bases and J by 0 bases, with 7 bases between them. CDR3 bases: TGTGCCAGCAGCGTAGGGACCACCTCCTACGAGCAGTACTTC. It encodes CASSVGTTSYEQYF.

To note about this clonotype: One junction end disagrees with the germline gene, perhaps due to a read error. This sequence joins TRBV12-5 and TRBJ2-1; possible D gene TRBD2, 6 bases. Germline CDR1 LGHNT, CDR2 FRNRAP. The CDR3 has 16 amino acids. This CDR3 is CASGLVLGGPYNEQLF. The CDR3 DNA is TGTGCTAGTGGTTTGGTACTCGGGGGTCCCTACAATGAGCAGTTATTC.

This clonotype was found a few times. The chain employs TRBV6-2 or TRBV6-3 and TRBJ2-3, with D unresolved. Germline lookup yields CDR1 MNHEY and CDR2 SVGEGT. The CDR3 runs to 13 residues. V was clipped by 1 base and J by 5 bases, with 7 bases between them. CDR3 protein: CASSYYRIDTQYF. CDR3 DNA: TGTGCCAGCAGTTACTATAGGATAGATACGCAGTATTTT.

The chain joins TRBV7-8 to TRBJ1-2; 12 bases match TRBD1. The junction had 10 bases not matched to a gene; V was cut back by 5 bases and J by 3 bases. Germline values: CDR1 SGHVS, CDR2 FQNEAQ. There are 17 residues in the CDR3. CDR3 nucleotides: TGTGCCAGCAGCCAGGGACAGGGGGCCTTTTGGTACTATGGCTACACCTTC. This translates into CASSQGQGAFWYYGYTF.

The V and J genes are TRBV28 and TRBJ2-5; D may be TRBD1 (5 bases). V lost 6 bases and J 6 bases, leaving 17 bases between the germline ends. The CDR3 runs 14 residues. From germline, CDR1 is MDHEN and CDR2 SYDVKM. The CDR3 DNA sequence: TGTGCCAGCAGCAACAACAGGCTAGGGAAGACCCAGTACTTC. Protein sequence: CASSNNRLGKTQYF.

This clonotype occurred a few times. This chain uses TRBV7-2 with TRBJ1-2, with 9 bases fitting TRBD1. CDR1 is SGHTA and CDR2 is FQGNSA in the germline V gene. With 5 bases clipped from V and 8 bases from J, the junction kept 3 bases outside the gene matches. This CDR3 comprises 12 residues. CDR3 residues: CASSGQGQGYTF. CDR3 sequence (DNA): TGTGCCAGCAGCGGACAGGGGCAGGGCTACACCTTC. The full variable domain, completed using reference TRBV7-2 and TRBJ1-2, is GAGVSQSPSNKVTEKGKDVELRCDPISGHTALYWYRQSLGQGLEFLIYFQGNSAPDKSGLPSDRFSAERTGGSVSTLTIQRTQQEDSAVYLCASSGQGQGYTFGSGTRLTVV.